This T cell receptor (beta chain) was documented in a study of technical replicates of blood from a few donors. V lost 0 bases to trimming and J lost 0 bases, with 12 bases between them. The CDR3 contains 17 residues. The germline gives CDR1 SGDLS, CDR2 YYNGEE. Produced via immunoSEQ multiplex PCR; TCRdb's table is partial and in-frame only. Of 65,000 to 95,000 clones listed, approximately 97% were seen once; the top ten hold under 0.3%. Sample: T cells isolated from PBMCs. V and J are TRBV9 and TRBJ1-4; D gene uncertain. The clonotype was recovered from a human donor in good health. CDR3 bases: TGTGCCAGCAGCGTAGGGCCTCAAACAGCAACTAATGAAAAACTGTTTTTT. This gives the protein CASSVGPQTATNEKLFF.